A selection of T cell receptor beta chains follows, all from one sample in a study of shared clonotypes between healthy human individuals. Profiled with immunoSEQ multiplex PCR; TCRdb holds only in-frame clones, not every one. Of about 2 million clones listed, roughly 95% are singletons. Sample: naive CD8+ T cells sorted from blood. The receptors come from a man younger than 35 in good health. Both conserved end residues are part of each CDR3. A D gene is named only where the DNA matches it firmly. The listing skips clone size in some rows; elsewhere it reads once, few, many or a size class.

TRBV7-9	NA	NA	TRBJ1-5	CASSPPAADQPQHF	TGTGCCAGCAGCCCACCGGCAGCTGATCAGCCCCAGCATTTT
TRBV5-1	TRBD1	NA	TRBJ2-1	CASSLYGTGFDEQFF	TGCGCCAGCAGCTTGTATGGGACAGGGTTCGATGAGCAGTTCTTC
TRBV28	NA	NA	TRBJ1-5	CASSPGLHSNQPQHF	TGTGCCAGCAGCCCCGGGCTGCATAGCAATCAGCCCCAGCATTTT
TRBV7-9	NA	NA	TRBJ2-1	CASSPGPIPGPFF	TGTGCCAGCAGCCCGGGGCCCATCCCCGGGCCGTTCTTC
TRBV29-1	NA	NA	TRBJ2-3	CSVGGGNNADTQYF	TGCAGCGTCGGAGGCGGGAATAACGCAGATACGCAGTATTTT
TRBV13	TRBD1	NA	TRBJ2-2	CASSPPGQGITGELFF	TGTGCCAGCAGCCCCCCGGGACAGGGAATCACCGGGGAGCTGTTTTTT
TRBV4-3	TRBD2	NA	TRBJ2-1	CASSHYAGVDEQFF	TGCGCCAGCAGCCACTACGCGGGAGTAGATGAGCAGTTCTTC
TRBV7-9	NA	NA	TRBJ2-1	CASRGEGPRVQYNEQFF	TGTGCCAGCAGGGGAGAAGGTCCGAGGGTCCAATACAATGAGCAGTTCTTC
TRBV5-6	NA	once	TRBJ1-5	CASSAGDQPQHF	TGTGCCAGCAGCGCAGGCGATCAGCCCCAGCATTTT
TRBV5-6	NA	NA	TRBJ1-1	CASSLTVNTEAFF	TGTGCCAGCAGCTTAACAGTAAACACTGAAGCTTTCTTT
TRBV7-2	NA	once	TRBJ2-1	CASSLNEESYNEQFF	TGTGCCAGCAGCTTAAATGAAGAGTCCTACAATGAGCAGTTCTTC
TRBV29-1	NA	NA	TRBJ2-1	CSVDRSYNEQFF	TGCAGCGTTGATCGCTCATACAATGAGCAGTTCTTC
TRBV5-1	TRBD1	NA	TRBJ2-7	CASSPGPGTGATSYEQYF	TGCGCCAGCAGCCCGGGTCCCGGGACAGGGGCGACCTCCTACGAGCAGTACTTC
TRBV27	NA	NA	TRBJ2-2	CASNPGVGTAGELFF	TGTGCCAGTAACCCGGGGGTGGGGACGGCCGGGGAGCTGTTTTTT
TRBV21-1	NA	NA	TRBJ2-7	CASSKRAAELFQYF	TGTGCCAGCAGCAAAAGGGCAGCCGAGCTTTTTCAGTACTTC
TRBV7-2	NA	NA	TRBJ2-7	CASSLEATGHEQYF	TGTGCCAGCAGCTTAGAAGCTACAGGCCACGAGCAGTACTTC
TRBV30	TRBD1	NA	TRBJ2-5	CAWIGDREKETQYF	TGTGCCTGGATTGGGGACAGGGAGAAAGAGACCCAGTACTTC
TRBV30	TRBD2	NA	TRBJ2-1	CAWGGGASGLSNEQFF	TGTGCCTGGGGTGGTGGGGCTAGCGGCTTAAGCAATGAGCAGTTCTTC
TRBV19	NA	NA	TRBJ1-2	CASSIDSYYGYTF	TGTGCCAGTAGTATCGACAGCTACTATGGCTACACCTTC
TRBV10-3	TRBD1	NA	TRBJ2-7	CAISEGTGGPGEQYF	TGTGCCATCAGTGAGGGTACAGGGGGGCCTGGGGAGCAGTACTTC
TRBV13	TRBD2	once	TRBJ2-7	CASSPRGGAYEQYF	TGTGCCAGCAGCCCCCGGGGGGGGGCTTACGAGCAGTACTTC
TRBV13	NA	NA	TRBJ2-2	CASLPAPNTGELFF	TGTGCCAGCCTACCGGCGCCGAACACCGGGGAGCTGTTTTTT
TRBV6-5	NA	once	TRBJ2-7	CASGENEQYF	TGTGCCAGTGGGGAGAACGAGCAGTACTTC
TRBV7-9	NA	few	TRBJ1-1	CASTHTGTNTEAFF	TGTGCCAGCACCCATACAGGGACGAACACTGAAGCTTTCTTT
TRBV6-1	NA	NA	TRBJ1-1	CASTPGGVTEAFF	TGTGCCAGCACCCCAGGAGGGGTCACTGAAGCTTTCTTT
TRBV13	NA	NA	TRBJ1-2	CASSSGTSEGGGYTF	TGTGCCAGCAGCTCCGGGACAAGCGAAGGGGGTGGCTACACCTTC
TRBV25-1	NA	once	TRBJ2-7	CASSELGSAHYEQYF	TGTGCCAGCAGTGAATTAGGGTCGGCCCACTACGAGCAGTACTTC
TRBV9	TRBD1	NA	TRBJ1-2	CASSVVGQGIYGYTF	TGTGCCAGCAGCGTGGTGGGACAGGGGATTTATGGCTACACCTTC
TRBV5-4	TRBD2	few	TRBJ2-2	CASSWGGLAGGTGELFF	TGTGCCAGCAGCTGGGGAGGACTAGCGGGCGGGACCGGGGAGCTGTTTTTT
TRBV7-9	NA	NA	TRBJ2-7	CASSSGDYYEQYF	TGTGCCAGCAGCTCAGGGGATTACTACGAGCAGTACTTC
TRBV5-1	TRBD1	NA	TRBJ1-2	CATDRDDGYGYTF	TGCGCCACCGACAGGGACGATGGCTATGGCTACACCTTC
TRBV7-9	NA	NA	TRBJ2-7	CASSTGPYEQYF	TGTGCCAGCAGCACCGGGCCCTACGAGCAGTACTTC
TRBV21-1	NA	NA	TRBJ1-1	CASSKGPLKGGTEAFF	TGTGCCAGCAGCAAAGGCCCCTTGAAGGGAGGGACTGAAGCTTTCTTT
TRBV7-6	TRBD2	NA	TRBJ2-3	CASSLADLAGGTDTQYF	TGTGCCAGCAGCTTAGCGGATCTAGCGGGAGGCACAGATACGCAGTATTTT
TRBV29-1	NA	NA	TRBJ1-1	CSVRSTFGGAFF	TGCAGCGTTCGTTCTACATTCGGGGGAGCTTTCTTT
TRBV9	NA	NA	TRBJ2-7	CASSVGPSPYEQYF	TGTGCCAGCAGCGTAGGTCCCAGTCCCTACGAGCAGTACTTC
TRBV4-3	NA	NA	TRBJ2-5	CASSQDEGVGMETQYF	TGCGCCAGCAGCCAAGATGAGGGTGTGGGGATGGAGACCCAGTACTTC
TRBV14	NA	NA	TRBJ2-7	CASSLRVPPYEQYF	TGTGCCAGCAGCCTCCGGGTTCCTCCCTACGAGCAGTACTTC
TRBV6-5	TRBD2	NA	TRBJ2-1	CASSTSGSEQFF	TGTGCCAGCAGTACTAGCGGTAGTGAGCAGTTCTTC
TRBV27	TRBD1	NA	TRBJ2-1	CASSSTTDREVWSEQFF	TGTGCCAGCAGTTCCACTACGGACAGGGAGGTATGGAGTGAGCAGTTCTTC
TRBV27	TRBD2	once	TRBJ2-5	CASSSSGGPQETQYF	TGTGCCAGCAGTTCCAGCGGGGGCCCACAAGAGACCCAGTACTTC
TRBV5-4	TRBD2	NA	TRBJ2-3	CASSLLAGGFTDTQYF	TGTGCCAGCAGCTTACTAGCGGGAGGGTTCACAGATACGCAGTATTTT
TRBV6-5	TRBD2	NA	TRBJ2-3	CASSYSLAESTDTQYF	TGTGCCAGCAGTTATTCCCTAGCGGAGAGCACAGATACGCAGTATTTT
TRBV2	NA	NA	TRBJ2-5	CASSAIGFQETQYF	TGTGCCAGCAGTGCTATTGGGTTCCAAGAGACCCAGTACTTC
TRBV7-9	NA	NA	TRBJ1-4	CASSPSEHQGIGEKLFF	TGTGCCAGCAGCCCTAGCGAACATCAGGGGATTGGGGAAAAACTGTTTTTT
TRBV25-1	NA	NA	TRBJ2-5	CASSDDYQVAETQYF	TGTGCCAGCAGTGACGATTATCAAGTGGCCGAGACCCAGTACTTC
TRBV4-2	NA	NA	TRBJ2-7	CASSQDQGSGTYEQYF	TGTGCCAGCAGCCAAGATCAGGGTAGCGGAACCTACGAGCAGTACTTC
TRBV5-6	NA	few	TRBJ2-3	CASSSGILATDTQYF	TGTGCCAGCAGCTCCGGGATCCTAGCGACAGATACGCAGTATTTT
TRBV4-1	NA	NA	TRBJ1-2	CASSQDASMAENYGYTF	TGCGCCAGCAGCCAAGATGCGAGTATGGCCGAAAACTATGGCTACACCTTC
TRBV19	TRBD1	NA	TRBJ1-5	CASTATGLSNQPQHF	TGTGCCAGTACCGCGACAGGGCTAAGCAATCAGCCCCAGCATTTT
TRBV7-3	TRBD1	NA	TRBJ1-5	CASSPITDRASGNQPQHF	TGTGCCAGCAGCCCTATCACCGACAGGGCGTCTGGCAATCAGCCCCAGCATTTT
TRBV30	NA	NA	TRBJ2-7	CAWSTDSLSYEQYF	TGTGCCTGGAGTACCGACAGCCTTTCCTACGAGCAGTACTTC
TRBV2	TRBD1	NA	TRBJ2-5	CAIPRADGVARGPETQYF	TGTGCCATTCCACGGGCGGACGGTGTGGCTAGGGGGCCAGAGACCCAGTACTTC
TRBV6-1	NA	NA	TRBJ2-3	CASSEHRQSTDTQYF	TGTGCCAGCAGTGAACACCGGCAGAGCACAGATACGCAGTATTTT
TRBV30	NA	NA	TRBJ1-2	CAWKYEDGMGYTF	TGTGCCTGGAAGTATGAGGACGGGATGGGCTACACCTTC
TRBV4-1	NA	NA	TRBJ2-7	CASSQGPSYEQYF	TGCGCCAGCAGCCAGGGGCCATCCTACGAGCAGTACTTC
TRBV11-2	NA	NA	TRBJ2-7	CASSLGRGAYEQYF	TGTGCCAGCAGCTTAGGCAGGGGCGCCTACGAGCAGTACTTC